The 2 T cell receptor beta chains listed next were all sequenced from one sample in a study of regulatory T cells in long-lasting Graves disease. Relying on iRepertoire HTBI primers and Arm-PCR of CDR3 regions, the team built TCR beta libraries. TCRdb independently ran MiXCR on the multiplex PCR reads; one entry per CDR3 protein. This sample carries around 400,000 distinct CDR3 sequences, 12% of them seen once, and the ten largest clones take approximately 17%. Indicated time point: newly diagnosed GD, antithyroid drugs for less than 3 months. Construction of the TCR library relied on RNA isolated from PBMCs. This sample was also put to use in a study of T cells in Graves' hyperthyroidism and ophthalmopathy.

Sequencing used peripheral blood mononuclear cells (PBMCs), obtained at new diagnosis, from a patient treated with antithyroid drugs. These receptors all stem from a woman aged 18 to 35 with Graves disease.

Many counts were recorded for this clonotype. The rearrangement links TRBV2 to TRBJ1-5; TRBD1 matches 12 bases. Per the germline V gene, CDR1 is SNHLY and CDR2 is FYNNEI. The CDR3 consists of 18 residues. Trimming cost V 5 bases and J 2 bases; bases outside gene matches: 10. CDR3 coding DNA: TGTGCCAGCAGTCCACCGGGACAGGGGGCTGGGGGCAATCAGCCCCAGCATTTT. This translates into CASSPPGQGAGGNQPQHF.

The J gene is TRBJ2-7, the V gene TRBV7-9, with D perhaps TRBD2 (5 bases). Trimming took off 5 bases at V and 0 bases at J, with 20 bases between the two ends. Germline CDR1 SEHNR, CDR2 FQNEAQ (reference sequence). This CDR3 contains 17 residues. The CDR3 sequence: CASSPQGGLRSSYEQYV. As DNA, the CDR3 is TGTGCCAGCAGCCCCCAAGGAGGCCTCCGATCCTCCTACGAGCAGTACGTC.